These 6 T cell receptor beta chains came from one sample sequenced in a study of shared clonotypes between healthy human individuals. Clones were read by immunoSEQ multiplex PCR, and TCRdb kept only the in-frame ones, dropping some. Of 110,000 or so clones detected, around two thirds appear once; the ten largest clones hold 20% to 25%. The material sequenced was memory CD8+ T cells sorted from blood. Subset indicated: CD45RO+ cells pooled with CCR7-negative TemRA cells. All receptors derive from a woman younger than 45 in good health.

The chain couples TRBV19 to TRBJ2-7; D is undetermined. This CDR3 is 14 amino acids long. Trimming cost V 5 bases and J 2 bases, with 13 bases left between them. The V gene's germline CDR1 is LNHDA and CDR2 SQIVND (reference sequence). CDR3 amino acids: CASSDPRETYEQYF. The CDR3 DNA reads TGTGCCAGTAGTGACCCCCGCGAAACCTACGAGCAGTACTTC. Filled out from reference TRBV19 and TRBJ2-7, the complete variable domain reads DGGITQSPKYLFRKEGQNVTLSCEQNLNHDAMYWYRQDPGQGLRLIYYSQIVNDFQKGDIAEGYSVSREKKESFPLTVTSAQKNPTAFYLCASSDPRETYEQYFGPGTRLTVT.

The J gene is TRBJ2-2, the V gene TRBV19; 16 nucleotides align to TRBD2. CDR1 is LNHDA, CDR2 SQIVND, per germline (reference sequence). J gave up 1 base and V 5 bases, and 7 bases lay outside the gene matches. The CDR3 has 19 amino acids. As DNA, the CDR3 is TGTGCCAGTAGTTCAGGGGGGACTAGCGGGAGGGAGAACACCGGGGAGCTGTTTTTT. It codes for CASSSGGTSGRENTGELFF.

The J gene is TRBJ2-1, the V gene TRBV6-5, with 9 bases identical to TRBD2. CDR3 length equals 14 residues. The germline V gene encodes CDR1 MNHEY and CDR2 SVGAGI. J gave up 2 bases and V 11 bases, and 7 bases lay outside the gene matches. The CDR3 protein is CAAEAGGPYNEQFF. The CDR3 nucleotides read TGTGCCGCCGAAGCGGGAGGACCCTACAATGAGCAGTTCTTC.

The rearrangement uses TRBV5-4 and TRBJ1-2; 10 bases line up with TRBD1. The length of the CDR3 is 15 residues. Germline V gives CDR1 SGHNT, CDR2 YYREEE (reference sequence). V lost 4 bases to trimming and J lost 6 bases; unmatched junction nucleotides: 9. In nucleotides, the CDR3 is TGTGCCAGCAGCGGCGACAGGGGGCTACGGGATGGCTACACCTTC. It yields the protein CASSGDRGLRDGYTF.

The chain employs TRBV6-4 and TRBJ2-2, with TRBD2 identical over 8 bases. The V segment lost 4 bases and the J segment 3 bases; nucleotides outside the gene matches: 4. This CDR3 region has 15 residues. The germline V gene encodes CDR1 MRHNA and CDR2 SNTAGT. The CDR3 DNA sequence: TGTGCCAGCAGTGCGGGACTAGGAGACACCGGGGAGCTGTTTTTT. It codes for CASSAGLGDTGELFF.

Ten or more counts support this clone. The J gene is TRBJ2-7, the V gene TRBV11-1, with D unclear. Germline assignment: CDR1 SGHAT and CDR2 FQDESV (reference sequence). CDR3 length: 13 residues. Trimming pared 4 bases from V and 6 bases from J, leaving 13 bases between. In nucleotides, the CDR3 is TGTGCCAGCAGCTATTTGTTATCTGTCGAGCAGTACTTC. This encodes CASSYLLSVEQYF.